This passage covers 23 T cell receptor beta chains from one sample sequenced in a study of blood T cell repertoires in COVID-19. Assay used: immunoSEQ multiplex PCR; TCRdb lists only in-frame clones, some missing. This sample has roughly 230,000 clones, with roughly 80% found just once. Sequences were obtained from peripheral blood. These receptors all stem from an elderly woman with acute or convalescent COVID-19.

The chain recombines TRBV5-1 with TRBJ1-1, with D maybe TRBD1 (6 bases). CDR1 and CDR2 from the germline V gene are SGHRS and YFSETQ. This CDR3 spans 14 amino acids. V lost 3 bases, J lost 1 base, and 10 bases lay in between. CDR3 sequence (DNA): TGCGCCAGCAGCTCCGGGACAACGAACACTGAAGCTTTCTTT. Encoded protein: CASSSGTTNTEAFF.

The chain recombines TRBV7-8 with TRBJ2-1; 14 bases are a match to TRBD2. In germline, CDR1 is SGHVS, CDR2 FQNEAQ. The V segment lost 3 bases and the J segment 12 bases; nucleotides outside the gene matches: 7. The CDR3 runs 15 residues. The CDR3 sequence: CASSFLATSGRGQFF. In nucleotides, the CDR3 is TGTGCCAGCAGCTTCCTAGCGACTAGCGGGAGGGGGCAGTTCTTC.

This chain links TRBV19 with TRBJ2-1; D gene uncertain. The CDR3 runs to 17 residues. V lost 1 base, J lost 5 bases, and 18 bases lay in between. Looked up from germline, CDR1 is LNHDA and CDR2 is SQIVND (reference sequence). The CDR3 bases are TGTGCCAGTAGTATAGTTGTCTCGGTGGGCGCCAACAATGAGCAGTTCTTC. This codes for CASSIVVSVGANNEQFF. Combining the CDR3 with reference TRBV19 and TRBJ2-1 gives the whole variable domain DGGITQSPKYLFRKEGQNVTLSCEQNLNHDAMYWYRQDPGQGLRLIYYSQIVNDFQKGDIAEGYSVSREKKESFPLTVTSAQKNPTAFYLCASSIVVSVGANNEQFFGPGTRLTVL.

As DNA, the CDR3 is TGTGCCAGCAGCTCGGCGGGGACTAGCGGCCTTCAAGAGACCCAGTACTTC. This encodes CASSSAGTSGLQETQYF. This chain links TRBV7-7 with TRBJ2-5; 11 bases align to TRBD2. Germline CDR1 SSHAT, CDR2 FNYEAQ (reference sequence). The CDR3 spans 17 residues. The trim removed 4 bases at V and 2 bases at J, leaving 9 bases unmatched.

The chain recombines TRBV19 with TRBJ2-3; 7 nucleotides line up with TRBD2. Germline V lookup: CDR1 LNHDA, CDR2 SQIVND (reference sequence). V dropped 5 bases and J dropped 1; count of bases not matched to a gene: 3. The CDR3 totals 14 residues. In DNA, the CDR3 is TGTGCCAGTAGTTCGGCGGGAGGCACAGATACGCAGTATTTT. Translation gives CASSSAGGTDTQYF.

J is TRBJ2-7 and V is TRBV2; D call uncertain. Germline CDR1 and CDR2: SNHLY and FYNNEI. Trimming left V 5 bases short and J 3 bases short, with 5 bases between. The CDR3 spans 11 residues. DNA for the CDR3: TGTGCCAGCAGTTGGAGCTACGAGCAGTACTTC. Residues: CASSWSYEQYF.

This chain uses TRBV2 with TRBJ1-6, with 8 positions matching TRBD1. The V and J ends lost 8 bases and 7 bases, in that order; junction bases with no gene match: 4. CDR3 length: 13 amino acids. The germline V gene encodes CDR1 SNHLY and CDR2 FYNNEI. CDR3 sequence: CASSTGVNSPLHF. The CDR3 DNA sequence: TGTGCCAGCTCGACAGGGGTAAATTCACCCCTCCACTTT.

The rearrangement uses TRBV2 and TRBJ2-2; TRBD1 matches 9 bases. Germline CDR1 reads SNHLY; CDR2 reads FYNNEI. V dropped 4 bases and J dropped 4; count of bases not matched to a gene: 7. The CDR3 spans 16 residues. Here the CDR3 reads CASSGLQGASTGELFF. CDR3 in DNA: TGTGCCAGCAGTGGCTTACAGGGGGCGAGCACCGGGGAGCTGTTTTTT.

This chain connects TRBV19 to TRBJ1-2, with 9 bases matching TRBD1. Unmatched junction bases numbered 13, after V lost 6 bases and J lost 2 bases. This CDR3 contains 17 residues. In germline, CDR1 is LNHDA, CDR2 SQIVND (reference sequence). The CDR3: CASRPGDREVGNYGYTF. Here the CDR3 DNA reads TGTGCCAGTAGACCCGGGGACAGGGAGGTCGGGAACTATGGCTACACCTTC.

This chain connects TRBV5-4 to TRBJ2-1, with TRBD1 identical over 7 bases. This CDR3 comprises 16 residues. V was clipped by 0 bases and J by 2 bases; unmatched bases: 5. Germline lookup yields CDR1 SGHNT and CDR2 YYREEE (reference sequence). Here the CDR3 reads CASSLGDSGAYNEQFF. The DNA of the CDR3 is TGTGCCAGCAGCTTGGGGGACAGTGGGGCCTACAATGAGCAGTTCTTC.

The chain employs TRBV19 and TRBJ1-2, with D possibly being TRBD1 (6 bases). Trimming took off 3 bases at V and 0 bases at J, with 11 bases between the two ends. CDR3 length: 15 residues. CDR1 and CDR2 (germline): LNHDA, SQIVND (reference sequence). The CDR3 reads CASSIGTGSNYGYTF. Here the CDR3 DNA reads TGTGCCAGTAGTATCGGTACAGGGTCTAACTATGGCTACACCTTC. The variable domain in full, with the rest retrieved from reference TRBV19 and TRBJ1-2, is DGGITQSPKYLFRKEGQNVTLSCEQNLNHDAMYWYRQDPGQGLRLIYYSQIVNDFQKGDIAEGYSVSREKKESFPLTVTSAQKNPTAFYLCASSIGTGSNYGYTFGSGTRLTVV.

The V and J genes are TRBV4-2 and TRBJ2-1, with 15 bases fitting TRBD2. CDR3 length: 16 residues. Germline lookup yields CDR1 LGHNA and CDR2 YNFKEQ. Trimming at V came to 4 bases and at J to 6 bases, leaving 4 bases not matched to a gene. CDR3 sequence (DNA): TGTGCCAGCAGCCCGGGACTAGCGGGGGGCTTCAATGAGCAGTTCTTC. Its protein is CASSPGLAGGFNEQFF.

On this clone itself: At the DNA level, this CDR3 is encoded by other sequences in the same sample as well. The rearrangement joins TRBV5-4 to TRBJ2-7; 7 nucleotides line up with TRBD1. The CDR3 is 13 residues long. V trimming: 4 bases; J trimming: 3 bases; junction bases outside the gene matches: 4. Germline V gene lookup returns CDR1 SGHNT and CDR2 YYREEE (reference sequence). The CDR3 spells CASSPGGSYEQYF. The CDR3 bases are TGTGCCAGCAGCCCAGGGGGAAGCTACGAGCAGTACTTC.

The rearrangement joins TRBV24-1 to TRBJ1-5, with 11 bases identical to TRBD1. With V trimmed by 11 bases and J by 6 bases, 2 bases remained unmatched. The CDR3 has 12 amino acids. Germline loops: CDR1 KGHDR, CDR2 SFDVKD. CDR3 sequence (DNA): TGTGCCATCGGGACAGGGGGTCAGCCCCAGCATTTT. It specifies CAIGTGGQPQHF.

The chain recombines TRBV2 with TRBJ1-5; tentatively, D is TRBD1 (6 bases). CDR1 and CDR2 (germline): SNHLY, FYNNEI. Between the trimmed V and J ends, which lost 2 bases and 1 base, there was a span of 15 bases. The CDR3 totals 17 residues. This CDR3 is CASSEYRVRKSNQPQHF. Here the CDR3 DNA reads TGTGCCAGCAGTGAATACAGGGTGAGGAAAAGCAATCAGCCCCAGCATTTT.

The chain combines TRBV19 with TRBJ2-7; tentatively, D is TRBD2 (8 bases). Germline V gene data show CDR1 as LNHDA and CDR2 as SQIVND (reference sequence). CDR3 size: 16 residues. Trimming pared 5 bases from V and 6 bases from J, leaving 23 bases between. The CDR3 protein is CASSPRGGQFPGEQYF. As DNA, the CDR3 is TGTGCCAGTAGTCCACGGGGGGGACAGTTCCCTGGCGAGCAGTACTTC.

This chain links TRBV6-6 with TRBJ1-2; no clear D. Trimming removed 2 bases at V and 10 bases at J, with 11 bases between. Germline V gene lookup returns CDR1 MNHNY and CDR2 SVGAGI (reference sequence). This CDR3 has 12 residues. CDR3 DNA: TGTGCCAGCAGTTACACAGCCTATCTCTACACCTTC. Translation gives CASSYTAYLYTF.

A word on this clone: This same CDR3 is encoded by further DNA sequences in the sample. This chain links TRBV2 with TRBJ2-7, with 7 bases aligning to TRBD1. V lost 6 bases, J lost 0 bases, and 5 bases stayed unmatched. Germline V lookup: CDR1 SNHLY, CDR2 FYNNEI. The CDR3 loop spans 14 amino acids. The CDR3 protein is CASRTGTASYEQYF. In DNA form, the CDR3 reads TGTGCCAGCAGGACTGGGACAGCCTCCTACGAGCAGTACTTC.

The chain uses TRBV25-1 and TRBJ1-5; D gene ambiguous. The CDR3 has 14 residues. Per germline, CDR1 MGHDK and CDR2 SYGVNS. V lost 3 bases and J 1 base, leaving 7 bases between the germline ends. The CDR3 is CASSDHISNQPQHF. CDR3 nucleotide sequence: TGTGCCAGCAGTGATCACATAAGCAATCAGCCCCAGCATTTT.

The chain combines TRBV27 with TRBJ1-4; D is unresolved. This CDR3 is built from 13 residues. Deletions cut 1 base from V and 4 bases from J, with 4 bases between. Germline V gene lookup returns CDR1 MNHEY and CDR2 SMNVEV (reference sequence). CDR3 nucleotides: TGTGCCAGCAGTTTATGGCATAATGAAAAACTGTTTTTT. This sequence encodes CASSLWHNEKLFF.

The chain is built from TRBV2 and TRBJ1-1; 8 bases map to TRBD1. The trim removed 3 bases at V and 3 bases at J, leaving 3 bases unmatched. Germline CDR1 reads SNHLY; CDR2 reads FYNNEI. CDR3 length: 14 amino acids. The CDR3 sequence: CASSEGQADTEAFF. DNA of the CDR3: TGTGCCAGCAGTGAGGGACAGGCCGACACTGAAGCTTTCTTT.

Regarding this clone: This CDR3 is also generated by other DNA sequences in the sample. V and J are TRBV19 and TRBJ2-1; D unresolved. The germline CDR1 and CDR2 sequences are LNHDA and SQIVND (reference sequence). The CDR3 is made up of 13 amino acids. Trimming stripped 1 base from V and 5 bases from J, with 6 bases between. For the CDR3, the DNA is TGTGCCAGTAGTATAGGGCAGAACAATGAGCAGTTCTTC. This translates into CASSIGQNNEQFF.

DNA for the CDR3: TGCGCCAGCAGCCAACTCCTCGGGATAGCGGCGATACAAGAGACCCAGTACTTC. It encodes CASSQLLGIAAIQETQYF. The V and J genes are TRBV4-1 and TRBJ2-5; the D gene is possibly TRBD2 (6 bases). CDR1 and CDR2 from the germline V gene are MGHRA and YSYEKL. The V end lost 2 bases, the J end lost 2 bases, and 21 bases lay between the germline ends. The CDR3 covers 18 residues.